In its sample, the clone carrying this T cell receptor beta chain was seen once. Libraries were prepared by immunoSEQ multiplex PCR; TCRdb keeps only in-frame clonotypes and omits some of them. The sample lists around 59,000 clones; 65% to 80% were seen once. The data stem from a study of blood T cell repertoires in COVID-19. Germline V gene lookup returns CDR1 SNHLY and CDR2 FYNNEI. V was trimmed by 5 bases and J by 14 bases, leaving 19 bases between them. The CDR3 has 13 amino acids. The chain recombines TRBV2 with TRBJ1-5; maybe TRBD1 (6 bases). The sequence was collected from a human donor in a cohort sampled during active COVID-19. Sequencing was performed on peripheral blood. CDR3 loop: CASSRTELPAEHF. The CDR3, as DNA: TGTGCCAGCAGTCGGACAGAACTTCCTGCTGAGCATTTT.